This T cell receptor (beta chain) was sequenced during a study of blood T cell repertoires in COVID-19. How the authors handled the data: Nucleated cell number was recorded as an estimate derived from reference gene primer amplification. Some clones are missing from TCRdb's copy, which holds only in-frame ones; the method was immunoSEQ multiplex PCR. From that table come the V and J calls and clone size; the DNA was used to work out D and trimming. The profile shows some 200,000 clones, 84% of them singletons. Germline V gene lookup returns CDR1 MNHEY and CDR2 SVGAGI. V lost 7 bases, J lost 3 bases, and 9 bases stayed unmatched. CDR3 length: 14 residues.

The TCR sequence derives from a man aged 45-60 years with active or convalescent COVID-19. The sample consisted of peripheral blood. The chain is built from TRBV6-5 and TRBJ2-7, with 7 bases aligning to TRBD1. CDR3 sequence reads: CASTEGAVYYEQYF. As DNA, the CDR3 is TGTGCCAGCACCGAGGGGGCGGTCTACTACGAGCAGTACTTC.